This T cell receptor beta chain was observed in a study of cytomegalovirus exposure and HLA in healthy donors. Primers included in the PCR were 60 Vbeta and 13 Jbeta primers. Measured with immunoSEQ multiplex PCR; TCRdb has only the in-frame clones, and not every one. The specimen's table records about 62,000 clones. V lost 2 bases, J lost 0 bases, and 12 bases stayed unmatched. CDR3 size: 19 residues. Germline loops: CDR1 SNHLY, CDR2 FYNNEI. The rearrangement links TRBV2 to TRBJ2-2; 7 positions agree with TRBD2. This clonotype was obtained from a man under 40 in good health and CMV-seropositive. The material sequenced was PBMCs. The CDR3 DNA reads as TGTGCCAGCAGTGAACCGCGGGAGCGCCCCATCGCGAACACCGGGGAGCTGTTTTTT. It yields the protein CASSEPRERPIANTGELFF. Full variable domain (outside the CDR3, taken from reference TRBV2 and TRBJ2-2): EPEVTQTPSHQVTQMGQEVILRCVPISNHLYFYWYRQILGQKVEFLVSFYNNEISEKSEIFDDQFSVERPDGSNFTLKIRSTKLEDSAMYFCASSEPRERPIANTGELFFGEGSRLTVL.